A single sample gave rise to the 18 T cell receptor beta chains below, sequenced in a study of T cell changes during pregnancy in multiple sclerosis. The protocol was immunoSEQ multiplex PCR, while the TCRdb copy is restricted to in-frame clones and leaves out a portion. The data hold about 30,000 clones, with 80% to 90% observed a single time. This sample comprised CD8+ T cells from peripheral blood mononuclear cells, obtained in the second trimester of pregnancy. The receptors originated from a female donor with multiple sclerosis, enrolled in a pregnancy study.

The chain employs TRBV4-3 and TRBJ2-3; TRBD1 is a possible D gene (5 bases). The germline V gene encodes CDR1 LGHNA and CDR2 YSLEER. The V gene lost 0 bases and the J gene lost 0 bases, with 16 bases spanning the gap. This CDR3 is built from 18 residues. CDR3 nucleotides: TGCGCCAGCAGCCAAGAGGCCCTACAGGTACCTAGCACAGATACGCAGTATTTT. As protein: CASSQEALQVPSTDTQYF.

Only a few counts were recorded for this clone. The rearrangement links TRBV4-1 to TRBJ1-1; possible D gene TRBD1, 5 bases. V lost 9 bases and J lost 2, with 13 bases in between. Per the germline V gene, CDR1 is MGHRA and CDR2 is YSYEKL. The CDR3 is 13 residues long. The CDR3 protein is CASGHGLNTEAFF. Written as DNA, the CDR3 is TGCGCCAGTGGACATGGGCTAAACACTGAAGCTTTCTTT.

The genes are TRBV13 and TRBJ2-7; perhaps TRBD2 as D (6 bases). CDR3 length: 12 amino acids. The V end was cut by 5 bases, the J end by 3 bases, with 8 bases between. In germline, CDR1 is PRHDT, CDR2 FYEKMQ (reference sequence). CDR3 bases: TGTGCCAGCAGCCCCGGGGGCTACGAGCAGTACTTC. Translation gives CASSPGGYEQYF. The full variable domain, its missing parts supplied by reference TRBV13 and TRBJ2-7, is AAGVIQSPRHLIKEKRETATLKCYPIPRHDTVYWYQQGPGQDPQFLISFYEKMQSDKGSIPDRFSAQQFSDYHSELNMSSLELGDSALYFCASSPGGYEQYFGPGTRLTVT.

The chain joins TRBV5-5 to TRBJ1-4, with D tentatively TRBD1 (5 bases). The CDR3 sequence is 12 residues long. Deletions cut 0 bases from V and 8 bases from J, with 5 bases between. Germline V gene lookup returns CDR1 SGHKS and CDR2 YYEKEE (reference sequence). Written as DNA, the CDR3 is TGTGCCAGCAGCTTGGGGGGCGAAAAACTGTTTTTT. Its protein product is CASSLGGEKLFF.

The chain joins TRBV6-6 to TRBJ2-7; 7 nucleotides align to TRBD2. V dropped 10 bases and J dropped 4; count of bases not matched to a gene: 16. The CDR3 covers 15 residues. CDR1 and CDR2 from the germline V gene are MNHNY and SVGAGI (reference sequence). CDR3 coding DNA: TGTGCCACTCTAGTTCAAAGCGGGAAATTATACGAGCAGTACTTC. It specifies CATLVQSGKLYEQYF.

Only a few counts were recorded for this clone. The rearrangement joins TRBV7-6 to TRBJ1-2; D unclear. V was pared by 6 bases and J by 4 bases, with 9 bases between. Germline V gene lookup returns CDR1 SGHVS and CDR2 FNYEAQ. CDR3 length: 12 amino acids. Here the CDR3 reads CASRYALYGYTF. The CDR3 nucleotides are TGTGCCAGCAGGTACGCGCTCTATGGCTACACCTTC.

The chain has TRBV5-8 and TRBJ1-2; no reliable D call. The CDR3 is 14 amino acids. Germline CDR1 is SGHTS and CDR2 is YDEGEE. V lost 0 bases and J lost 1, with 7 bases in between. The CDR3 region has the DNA TGTGCCAGCAGCTTGGTGGCGGGTAACTATGGCTACACCTTC. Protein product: CASSLVAGNYGYTF.

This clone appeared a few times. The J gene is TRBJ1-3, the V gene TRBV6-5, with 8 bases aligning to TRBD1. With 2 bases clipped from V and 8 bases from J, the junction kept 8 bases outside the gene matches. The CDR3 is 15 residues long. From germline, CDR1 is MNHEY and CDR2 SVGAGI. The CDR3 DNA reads TGTGCCAGCAGTTACGGGGCAGGGGGCAAGGACACCATATATTTT. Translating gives CASSYGAGGKDTIYF.

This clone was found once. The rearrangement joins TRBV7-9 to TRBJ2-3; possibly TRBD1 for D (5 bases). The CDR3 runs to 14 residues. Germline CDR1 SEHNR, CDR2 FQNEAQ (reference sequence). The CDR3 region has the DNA TGTGCTAAAGAGCCTATTGGGGCCACAGATACGCAGTATTTT. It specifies CAKEPIGATDTQYF.

CDR3 amino acids: CASSYKPDRADNSPLHF. The CDR3 bases are TGTGCCAGCAGCTACAAACCGGACAGGGCCGATAATTCACCCCTCCACTTT. The chain joins TRBV11-2 to TRBJ1-6, with 8 bases that match TRBD1. The V segment lost 4 bases and the J segment 5 bases; nucleotides outside the gene matches: 10. The germline V gene encodes CDR1 SGHAT and CDR2 FQNNGV. This CDR3 comprises 17 residues.

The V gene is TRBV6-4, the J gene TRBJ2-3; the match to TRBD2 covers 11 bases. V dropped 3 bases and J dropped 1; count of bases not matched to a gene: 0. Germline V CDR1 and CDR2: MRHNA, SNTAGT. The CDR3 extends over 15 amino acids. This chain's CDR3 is CASSETSGGTDTQYF. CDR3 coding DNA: TGTGCCAGCAGTGAGACTAGCGGGGGCACAGATACGCAGTATTTT.

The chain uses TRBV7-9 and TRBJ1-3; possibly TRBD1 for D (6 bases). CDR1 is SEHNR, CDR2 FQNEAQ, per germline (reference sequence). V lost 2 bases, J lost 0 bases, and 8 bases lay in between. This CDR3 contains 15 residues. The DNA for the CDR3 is TGTGCCAGCAGCTTAACAGGGAGCTCTGGAAACACCATATATTTT. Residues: CASSLTGSSGNTIYF.

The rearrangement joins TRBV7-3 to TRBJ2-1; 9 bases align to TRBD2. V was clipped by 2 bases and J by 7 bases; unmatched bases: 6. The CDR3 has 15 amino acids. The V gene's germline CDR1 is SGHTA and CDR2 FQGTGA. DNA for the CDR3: TGTGCCAGCAGCTTAGGCGGGGGGGCTGGGAATGAGCAGTTCTTC. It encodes CASSLGGGAGNEQFF.

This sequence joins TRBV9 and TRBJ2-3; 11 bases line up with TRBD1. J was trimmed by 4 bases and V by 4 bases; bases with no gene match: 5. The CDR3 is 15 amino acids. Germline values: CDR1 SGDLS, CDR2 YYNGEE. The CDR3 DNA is TGTGCCAGCAGCCTTGGACAGGGGGCCCCAGATACGCAGTATTTT. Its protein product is CASSLGQGAPDTQYF.

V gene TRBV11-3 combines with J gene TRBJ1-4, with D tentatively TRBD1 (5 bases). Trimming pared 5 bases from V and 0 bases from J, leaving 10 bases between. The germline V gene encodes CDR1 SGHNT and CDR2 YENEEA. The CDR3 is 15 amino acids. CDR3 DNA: TGTGCCAGCAGCCCTTCGGGGGCAACTAATGAAAAACTGTTTTTT. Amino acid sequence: CASSPSGATNEKLFF.

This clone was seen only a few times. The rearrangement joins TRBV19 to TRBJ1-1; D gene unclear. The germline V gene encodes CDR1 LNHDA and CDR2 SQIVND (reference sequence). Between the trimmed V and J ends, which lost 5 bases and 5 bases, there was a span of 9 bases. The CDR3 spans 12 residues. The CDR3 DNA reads TGTGCCAGTAGTCTTCTCGGGACTGAAGCTTTCTTT. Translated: CASSLLGTEAFF.

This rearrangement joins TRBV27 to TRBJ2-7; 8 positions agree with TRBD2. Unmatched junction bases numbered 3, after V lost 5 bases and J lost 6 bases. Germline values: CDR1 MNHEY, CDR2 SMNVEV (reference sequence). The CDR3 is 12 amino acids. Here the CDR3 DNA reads TGTGCCAGCAGTACAGGGACTAGCGAGCAGTACTTC. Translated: CASSTGTSEQYF.

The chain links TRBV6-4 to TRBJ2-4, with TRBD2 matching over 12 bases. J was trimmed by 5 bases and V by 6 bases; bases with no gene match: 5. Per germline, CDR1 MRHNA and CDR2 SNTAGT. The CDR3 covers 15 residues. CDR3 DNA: TGTGCCAGCAGCCAGACTAGCGGGAGTGAAAACATTCAGTACTTC. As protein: CASSQTSGSENIQYF.